These 28 T cell receptor beta chains share one sample of origin, sequenced in a study of cytomegalovirus exposure and HLA in healthy donors (dated by TCRdb to 2016 to 2017). The method behind the library was the immunoSEQ multiplex PCR assay. A mixture of 60 forward primers for TCR Vbeta segments and 13 reverse primers for TCR Jbeta segments was used in the multiplex PCR. TCRdb carries this immuneACCESS record with in-frame sequences only. Its versions omit some clonotypes, under half of them owing to an unresolved V gene in the studies checked, with the rest unexplained. The sample has approximately 150,000 clones on record, over 60% of them singletons. The ten largest clones add up to 1.5% to 2% of the sample. The material sequenced was PBMCs. The receptors stem from a female donor in good health and CMV-seronegative.

This clone has just a few counts. CDR3 sequence: CSVGIGQGNYGYTF. The CDR3 DNA follows: TGCAGCGTTGGGATCGGACAGGGGAACTATGGCTACACCTTC. The genes are TRBV29-1 and TRBJ1-2; TRBD1 aligns across 9 bases. Germline CDR1 and CDR2: SQVTM and ANQGSEA. The V segment lost 4 bases and the J segment 2 bases; nucleotides outside the gene matches: 5. The CDR3 extends over 14 amino acids. The whole variable domain, filled in from reference TRBV29-1 and TRBJ1-2, reads SAVISQKPSRDICQRGTSLTIQCQVDSQVTMMFWYRQQPGQSLTLIATANQGSEATYESGFVIDKFPISRPNLTFSTLTVSNMSPEDSSIYLCSVGIGQGNYGYTFGSGTRLTVV.

The genes are TRBV5-1 and TRBJ2-1; D gene ambiguous. V lost 3 bases to trimming and J lost 0 bases, with 10 bases between them. Germline CDR1 is SGHRS and CDR2 is YFSETQ. This CDR3 spans 15 amino acids. The CDR3 is CASSSSSPSYNEQFF. Here the CDR3 DNA reads TGCGCCAGCAGCTCGTCGAGTCCCTCCTACAATGAGCAGTTCTTC.

The CDR3 DNA reads as TGTGCCAGCAGCCCGACAGGGTGGGGTGGCTACACCTTC. Translation gives CASSPTGWGGYTF. This chain uses TRBV5-6 with TRBJ1-2, with 7 bases identical to TRBD1. Germline lookup yields CDR1 SGHDT and CDR2 YYEEEE. V was clipped by 4 bases and J by 7 bases; unmatched bases: 7. The CDR3 has 13 amino acids.

The V call is TRBV7-9, the J call TRBJ1-1, with 9 bases fitting TRBD1. V dropped 2 bases and J dropped 10; count of bases not matched to a gene: 11. This CDR3 comprises 15 residues. Germline-derived CDR1 and CDR2 are SEHNR and FQNEAQ (reference sequence). This CDR3 reads CASSLSGDRVERAFF. The CDR3, as DNA: TGTGCCAGCAGCTTAAGTGGGGACAGGGTGGAGCGAGCTTTCTTT.

J is TRBJ1-1 and V is TRBV18, with D possibly matching TRBD1 (6 bases). V shed 6 bases and J shed 0 bases, with 11 bases lying between them. Germline lookup yields CDR1 KGHSH and CDR2 LQKENI. This CDR3 has 14 residues. Here the CDR3 DNA reads TGTGCCAGCTCGGGAAGGGACATGAACACTGAAGCTTTCTTT. This sequence encodes CASSGRDMNTEAFF.

The table lists this clone with a count of one. The chain combines TRBV7-6 with TRBJ2-7; perhaps TRBD2 as D (6 bases). CDR1 is SGHVS and CDR2 is FNYEAQ in the germline V gene. The CDR3 contains 15 residues. Trimming cost V 0 bases and J 2 bases, with 11 bases left between them. Here the CDR3 DNA reads TGTGCCAGCAGCTTAGCGGGAGGCGGCACCTACGAGCAGTACTTC. Translating it yields CASSLAGGGTYEQYF. The full variable domain, completed using reference TRBV7-6 and TRBJ2-7, is GAGVSQSPRYKVTKRGQDVALRCDPISGHVSLYWYRQALGQGPEFLTYFNYEAQQDKSGLPNDRFSAERPEGSISTLTIQRTEQRDSAMYRCASSLAGGGTYEQYFGPGTRLTVT.

In regard to this clone: The germline gene is not matched at one end of the junction; a read error may be the cause. The gene calls are TRBV7-2 and TRBJ1-1; possibly TRBD1 for D (6 bases). This CDR3 spans 15 amino acids. Germline V gene sequence: CDR1 SGHTA, CDR2 FQGNSA. CDR3 DNA sequence: TGTGCCAGCGGCTTAGCACAGGGCTCGAACACTGAAGCTTTCTTT. This codes for CASGLAQGSNTEAFF.

J is TRBJ2-7 and V is TRBV30; TRBD2 aligns across 7 bases. Losses at the gene ends were 0 bases for V and 2 bases for J; bases not matched to a gene: 7. Germline V CDR1 and CDR2: GTSNPN, SVGIG (reference sequence). The CDR3 contains 15 residues. The CDR3 DNA is TGTGCCTGGAGTGTACGGGGGGTAAGGACCTACGAGCAGTACTTC. It encodes CAWSVRGVRTYEQYF.

V gene TRBV9 combines with J gene TRBJ2-3; 8 bases align to TRBD2. V was pared by 1 base and J by 0 bases, with 16 bases of the junction left unmatched. The CDR3 loop spans 20 amino acids. Germline V gives CDR1 SGDLS, CDR2 YYNGEE. CDR3 protein: CASSVPGRGATSSSTDTQYF. The CDR3, as DNA: TGTGCCAGCAGCGTACCTGGGCGGGGGGCCACCTCCTCTAGCACAGATACGCAGTATTTT.

This rearrangement joins TRBV27 to TRBJ2-1; 8 nucleotides agree with TRBD2. The CDR3 sequence is 16 residues long. The V gene end was trimmed by 2 bases and the J gene end by 9 bases; junction bases not matched to a gene: 12. Per the germline V gene, CDR1 is MNHEY and CDR2 is SMNVEV (reference sequence). CDR3 nucleotides: TGTGCCAGCAGTTTACTTCGAGCCAGCGGGAGTGGTGAGCAGTTCTTC. This gives the protein CASSLLRASGSGEQFF.

The genes are TRBV9 and TRBJ2-5; D is perhaps TRBD2 (7 bases). V shed 4 bases and J shed 2 bases, with 18 bases lying between them. The CDR3 is 16 amino acids. In germline, CDR1 is SGDLS, CDR2 YYNGEE. CDR3 in DNA: TGTGCCAGCAGCAAAGGGGGGGGAGTTGGACAAGAGACCCAGTACTTC. It encodes CASSKGGGVGQETQYF.

The rearrangement links TRBV9 to TRBJ2-5, with 8 positions matching TRBD2. Gene TRBJ2-7 matches the end of the DNA better, so the J call may be wrong. Germline CDR1 reads SGDLS; CDR2 reads YYNGEE. The CDR3 sequence is 15 residues long. CDR3: CASSVTGGRMYEQYF. CDR3 in DNA: TGTGCCAGCAGCGTTACAGGCGGGAGGATGTACGAGCAGTACTTC.

The chain links TRBV11-2 to TRBJ1-2; tentative D call: TRBD1 (6 bases). CDR3 length: 15 residues. Germline CDR1 and CDR2: SGHAT and FQNNGV. V dropped 5 bases and J dropped 2 bases, with 15 bases sitting between them. The CDR3 DNA sequence: TGTGCCAGCAGCGTCGCCGGGACACCGAACTATGGCTACACCTTC. Its translation: CASSVAGTPNYGYTF. The whole variable domain, filled in from reference TRBV11-2 and TRBJ1-2, reads EAGVAQSPRYKIIEKRQSVAFWCNPISGHATLYWYQQILGQGPKLLIQFQNNGVVDDSQLPKDRFSAERLKGVDSTLKIQPAKLEDSAVYLCASSVAGTPNYGYTFGSGTRLTVV.

The J gene is TRBJ2-7, the V gene TRBV30, with 7 bases identical to TRBD2. CDR3 size: 16 residues. J lost 6 bases, V lost 3 bases, and 17 bases had no gene match. Per germline, CDR1 GTSNPN and CDR2 SVGIG (reference sequence). CDR3 in amino acids: CAWSPGLGGGSFEQYF. The DNA for the CDR3 is TGTGCCTGGAGCCCGGGGCTTGGCGGGGGTTCGTTCGAGCAGTACTTC.

The gene calls are TRBV7-9 and TRBJ2-5; possibly TRBD1 for D (6 bases). This CDR3 has 15 amino acids. CDR1 is SEHNR and CDR2 is FQNEAQ in the germline V gene (reference sequence). Trimming took off 5 bases at V and 13 bases at J, with 26 bases between the two ends. CDR3 sequence reads: CASSLPGHPTDKRYF. The CDR3, as DNA: TGTGCCAGCAGCCTACCGGGACACCCTACGGACAAGCGGTACTTC. Based on the CDR3 plus reference TRBV7-9 and TRBJ2-5, the full variable domain is DTGVSQNPRHKITKRGQNVTFRCDPISEHNRLYWYRQTLGQGPEFLTYFQNEAQLEKSRLLSDRFSAERPKGSFSTLEIQRTEQGDSAMYLCASSLPGHPTDKRYFGPGTRLLVL.

V and J are TRBV28 and TRBJ2-7; perhaps TRBD1 as D (5 bases). The CDR3 has 13 amino acids. V was trimmed by 5 bases and J by 2 bases, leaving 10 bases between them. The germline V gene has CDR1 MDHEN and CDR2 SYDVKM. The CDR3 DNA follows: TGTGCCAGCAGTCTTACAGGCACCTACGAGCAGTACTTC. It is translated as CASSLTGTYEQYF.

This rearrangement joins TRBV5-1 to TRBJ2-2; 9 bases match TRBD2. J was trimmed by 3 bases and V by 1 base; bases with no gene match: 7. The germline gives CDR1 SGHRS, CDR2 YFSETQ. The CDR3 contains 17 residues. CDR3 region: CASSLMTGTSHTGELFF. CDR3 coding DNA: TGCGCCAGCAGCTTGATGACCGGGACTAGCCACACCGGGGAGCTGTTTTTT.

This sequence joins TRBV10-3 and TRBJ1-5; D unclear. Trimming cost V 0 bases and J 2 bases, with 11 bases left between them. Per germline, CDR1 ENHRY and CDR2 SYGVKD. This CDR3 spans 16 amino acids. In DNA form, the CDR3 reads TGTGCCATCAGTGAGTCGACCGGGTTGGGCAATCAGCCCCAGCATTTT. It translates to CAISESTGLGNQPQHF.

In this sample, this clone turned up once. This chain uses TRBV6-5 with TRBJ2-1, with TRBD2 matching 9 bases. CDR1 and CDR2 from the germline V gene are MNHEY and SVGAGI. V lost 4 bases, J lost 0 bases, and 4 bases stayed unmatched. CDR3 length: 16 residues. This chain's CDR3 is CASSSGAGGSYNEQFF. The CDR3 region has the DNA TGTGCCAGCAGTTCGGGAGCGGGAGGCTCCTACAATGAGCAGTTCTTC.

This chain connects TRBV5-6 to TRBJ1-1; 7 bases fit TRBD1. This CDR3 contains 16 residues. The V and J ends lost 4 bases and 0 bases, in that order; junction bases with no gene match: 9. CDR1 and CDR2 (germline): SGHDT, YYEEEE. The CDR3 loop reads CASSQTLRGLNTEAFF. CDR3 coding DNA: TGTGCCAGCAGCCAAACCCTTAGGGGGCTGAACACTGAAGCTTTCTTT.

V and J are TRBV4-1 and TRBJ1-5, with 7 positions matching TRBD1. With V trimmed by 2 bases and J by 1 base, 2 bases remained unmatched. This CDR3 has 15 amino acids. Germline values: CDR1 MGHRA, CDR2 YSYEKL. The DNA for the CDR3 is TGCGCCAGCAGCCAACGGACAGGCAGCAATCAGCCCCAGCATTTT. It translates to CASSQRTGSNQPQHF.

The chain is built from TRBV6-1 and TRBJ1-1, with D hard to call. Germline loops: CDR1 MNHNS, CDR2 SASEGT. V was cut by 2 bases and J by 4 bases, with 8 bases left in between. The CDR3 runs 13 residues. CDR3 DNA: TGTGCCAGCAGTGAACACTCAGGCACTGAAGCTTTCTTT. Protein: CASSEHSGTEAFF.

The V and J genes are TRBV19 and TRBJ2-7; 9 bases line up with TRBD1. The CDR3 is made up of 14 amino acids. V shed 4 bases, J shed 6 bases, and the junction held 7 bases outside the gene matches. Germline values: CDR1 LNHDA, CDR2 SQIVND (reference sequence). The CDR3 reads CASSRRQGGGEQYF. CDR3 sequence (DNA): TGTGCCAGTAGTAGGCGACAGGGGGGGGGCGAGCAGTACTTC.

This clone was seen only once. The chain joins TRBV2 to TRBJ1-1; weak D call: TRBD1 (5 bases). CDR3 length: 14 amino acids. Germline-derived CDR1 and CDR2 are SNHLY and FYNNEI. Trimming shortened V by 10 bases and J by 1 base, and 16 bases separated the two germline ends. Written as DNA, the CDR3 is TGTGCCACGAAGACAGAAACCGGGAACACTGAAGCTTTCTTT. Translation: CATKTETGNTEAFF.

This clone was seen only a few times. This chain joins TRBV5-6 and TRBJ2-5, with TRBD1 as a possible D gene (5 bases). The CDR3 spans 17 residues. Germline values: CDR1 SGHDT, CDR2 YYEEEE. The V and J ends lost 5 bases and 0 bases respectively, with 20 bases between them. CDR3 nucleotide sequence: TGTGCCAGCAGAAGGCACAGGAGATTCGCGTACCAAGAGACCCAGTACTTC. Translating gives CASRRHRRFAYQETQYF.

The chain couples TRBV9 to TRBJ2-2; no definite D call. There are 15 residues in the CDR3. The germline V gene has CDR1 SGDLS and CDR2 YYNGEE. Deletions cut 0 bases from V and 0 bases from J, with 6 bases between. The CDR3 spells CASSVGSANTGELFF. The CDR3 DNA is TGTGCCAGCAGCGTAGGTTCCGCGAACACCGGGGAGCTGTTTTTT.

The chain links TRBV28 to TRBJ2-1; D perhaps matches TRBD1 (6 bases). V was clipped by 1 base and J by 0 bases, with 13 bases between them. Germline-derived CDR1 and CDR2 are MDHEN and SYDVKM. The CDR3 has 17 amino acids. As DNA, the CDR3 is TGTGCCAGCAGTTTATCCCAGGGGCGGATCTCCTACAATGAGCAGTTCTTC. Translation gives CASSLSQGRISYNEQFF.

The CDR3 bases are TGTGCCATAAGGCAGGGGTTAGACCCCGATACGCAGTATTTT. Translating gives CAIRQGLDPDTQYF. This sequence joins TRBV10-3 and TRBJ2-3; tentatively, D is TRBD1 (6 bases). The CDR3 has 14 amino acids. Germline CDR1 and CDR2: ENHRY and SYGVKD. Trimming removed 9 bases at V and 6 bases at J, with 19 bases between.